These 10 T cell receptor beta chains were all obtained from the same sample, sequenced in a study of T cells in Graves' hyperthyroidism and ophthalmopathy. Amplification yielded TCR beta CDR3 regions, with RNA transcripts as the source. With the HTBI primer set, the TCR CDR3 went through a first round of RT-PCR. TCRdb used MiXCR to reprocess the multiplex PCR reads, holding one entry per CDR3 protein. The sample has a few hundred thousand distinct CDR3 sequences, around 18% seen once. The sample was blood. The receptors shown here come from a woman between 40 and 55 years old with Graves' ophthalmopathy.

With regard to this clonotype: A much larger clone differs by one base, so this may be a read error. V gene TRBV11-1 combines with J gene TRBJ2-2; 9 positions match TRBD2. CDR1 is SGHAT, CDR2 FQDESV, per germline (reference sequence). The CDR3 is 16 residues long. DNA for the CDR3: TGTGCCAGCATCTTAGCGGGAGTTGGGAACACCAGGGAGCTGTTTTTT. It specifies CASILAGVGNTRELFF.

Many counts were recorded for this clonotype. CDR3 in DNA: TGTGCCAGCACCGGGACAGGGCCTTCTTACGAGCAGTACTTC. Translating gives CASTGTGPSYEQYF. The rearrangement joins TRBV6-5 to TRBJ2-7, with 9 bases that match TRBD1. Germline-derived CDR1 and CDR2 are MNHEY and SVGAGI. J gave up 4 bases and V 7 bases, and 8 bases lay outside the gene matches. CDR3 size: 14 residues.

This clonotype was counted ten times or more. The chain combines TRBV28 with TRBJ1-2; unclear D gene. V lost 7 bases and J lost 0, with 9 bases in between. The germline CDR1 and CDR2 sequences are MDHEN and SYDVKM. The CDR3 has 13 residues. Written as DNA, the CDR3 is TGTGCCAGCATGGTCAGAGCTAACTATGGCTACACCTTC. Translating gives CASMVRANYGYTF.

This clonotype was detected ten times or more. The chain recombines TRBV11-2 with TRBJ2-7, with 10 nucleotides matching TRBD2. This CDR3 region has 15 residues. Trimming removed 0 bases from V and 5 bases from J; junction bases left unmatched: 4. CDR1 and CDR2 (germline): SGHAT, FQNNGV. CDR3 protein: CASSLDEREGDEQYF. Written as DNA, the CDR3 is TGTGCCAGCAGCTTAGACGAGCGGGAGGGGGACGAGCAGTACTTC.

This clonotype was counted at least ten times. V is TRBV7-2 and J is TRBJ2-7, with 9 bases lining up with TRBD1. Germline V gene lookup returns CDR1 SGHTA and CDR2 FQGNSA. This CDR3 has 16 amino acids. V lost 3 bases, J lost 6 bases, and 12 bases stayed unmatched. CDR3 bases: TGTGCCAGCAGCTTCCCTCCGGGACAGGGTAGTGGCGAGCAGTACTTC. This translates into CASSFPPGQGSGEQYF.

This clonotype appeared many times. CDR3 residues: CASSLKMNTEAFF. CDR3 coding DNA: TGTGCCAGCAGTTTGAAGATGAACACTGAAGCTTTCTTT. The V call is TRBV12-3 or TRBV12-4, the J call TRBJ1-1; no definite D call. The CDR3 sequence is 13 residues long. Trimming stripped 3 bases from V and 0 bases from J, with 5 bases between.

The chain combines TRBV29-1 with TRBJ2-7, with D perhaps TRBD1 (6 bases). The CDR3 extends over 13 amino acids. V lost 6 bases and J lost 2, with 14 bases in between. The germline gives CDR1 SQVTM, CDR2 ANQGSEA. CDR3 loop: CSVEFRGTYEQYF. Here the CDR3 DNA reads TGCAGCGTGGAGTTCAGGGGTACCTACGAGCAGTACTTC.

The chain uses TRBV6-1 and TRBJ1-1; possible D gene TRBD1, 6 bases. Germline CDR1 is MNHNS and CDR2 is SASEGT. V dropped 8 bases and J dropped 3 bases, with 19 bases sitting between them. The CDR3 runs to 15 residues. The CDR3 region is CASFGGAQLYTEAFF. DNA for the CDR3: TGTGCCAGCTTCGGGGGGGCCCAGCTATACACTGAAGCTTTCTTT.

At least ten counts were recorded for this clonotype. As DNA, the CDR3 is TGTGCCAGCAGCTTAGATCTAGCAAAAACTAACTATGGCTACACCTTC. Its protein is CASSLDLAKTNYGYTF. The chain carries TRBV11-2 and TRBJ1-2; D gene ambiguous. CDR3 size: 16 residues. The germline V gene encodes CDR1 SGHAT and CDR2 FQNNGV. V lost 0 bases and J lost 0, with 11 bases in between.

The table lists this clonotype with many counts. V gene TRBV4-3 combines with J gene TRBJ1-2, with D hard to call. CDR3 length equals 15 residues. Germline CDR1 and CDR2: LGHNA and YSLEER. Trimming took 0 bases from V and 2 from J, leaving 10 bases between them. The CDR3: CASSQDEGLNYGYTF. CDR3 DNA sequence: TGCGCCAGCAGCCAAGATGAAGGGTTGAACTATGGCTACACCTTC.